The clone carrying this T cell receptor beta chain was counted between two and nine times. The sample originates from a study of T-cell memory formation after mild COVID-19. The CDR3 covers 12 residues. The V gene end was trimmed by 6 bases and the J gene end by 4 bases; junction bases not matched to a gene: 5. The germline CDR1 and CDR2 sequences are DFQATT and SNEGSKA (reference sequence). TCRdb re-called the 5' RACE reads through MiXCR, storing one row per CDR3 protein. The repertoire holds 180,000 or so distinct CDR3 sequences, with under 14% as singletons. Sequenced: PBMCs or a T cell subset sorted from them (not recorded which). The source of this sequence is a man aged 18 to 30 who had mild COVID-19 (a few samples of this study predate the infection). Cell type and time point are not known. V usage is TRBV20-1 and J usage is TRBJ2-5; 7 bases map to TRBD1. The CDR3 sequence is CSARDSPETQYF. CDR3 nucleotide sequence: TGCAGTGCCAGGGACAGCCCAGAGACCCAGTACTTC.